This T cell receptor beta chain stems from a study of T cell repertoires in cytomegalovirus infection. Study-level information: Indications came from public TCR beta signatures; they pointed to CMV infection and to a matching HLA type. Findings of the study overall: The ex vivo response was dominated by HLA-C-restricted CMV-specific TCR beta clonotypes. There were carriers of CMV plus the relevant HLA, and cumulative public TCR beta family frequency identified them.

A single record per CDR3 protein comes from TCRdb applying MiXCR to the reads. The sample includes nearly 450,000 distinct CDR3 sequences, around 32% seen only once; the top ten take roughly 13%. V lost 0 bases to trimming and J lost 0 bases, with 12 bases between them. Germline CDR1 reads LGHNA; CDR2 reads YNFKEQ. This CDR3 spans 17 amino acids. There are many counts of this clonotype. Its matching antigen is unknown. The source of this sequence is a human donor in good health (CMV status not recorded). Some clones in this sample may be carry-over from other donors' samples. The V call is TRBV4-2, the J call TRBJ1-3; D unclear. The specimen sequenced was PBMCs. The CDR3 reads CASSQDWALSSGNTIYF. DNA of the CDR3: TGTGCCAGCAGCCAAGATTGGGCCCTCAGCTCTGGAAACACCATATATTTT.